The source of this TCR beta chain is a study of shared clonotypes between healthy human individuals. At the level of the study: A few men and a couple of women, aged 18 to 49, were donors. Whole-study findings and limits: Blood alone was sampled, and tissue repertoires likely differ. Limitation of the genetic and exposure-history diversity represented came from the few donors.

As regards this clone: Its antigen is undetermined. It is likely a read error: a sequence one base away is far more abundant.

Ten immunoSEQ deep assay plates served to sequence unsorted PBMC DNA. Here immunoSEQ multiplex PCR was the method, and the copy in TCRdb shows in-frame clones only, minus some. Here the sample spans 450,000 or so clones, approximately 77% being singletons. The CDR3 length is 15 residues. Germline V CDR1 and CDR2: GTSNPN, SVGIG (reference sequence). Sequenced sample: PBMCs. V gene TRBV30 combines with J gene TRBJ2-2; 10 positions agree with TRBD1. This TCR was recovered from a woman in her 40s in good health. Some clones in this sample may be carry-over from other donors' samples. In DNA, the CDR3 is TGTGTCTGGGGGACAGGGGCCGCGAACACCGGGGAGCTGTTTTTT. It encodes CVWGTGAANTGELFF.